This is a list of T cell receptor beta chains from one sample in a study of beta chain features in type 1 diabetes. Some clones are missing from TCRdb's copy, which holds only in-frame ones; the method was immunoSEQ multiplex PCR. The table lists approximately 50,000 clones, roughly 39% of them singletons, with about 1.5% in the top ten. The sample taken for sequencing was Tregs from blood. These receptors came from a man younger than 45 with type 1 diabetes. The CDR3 runs from the conserved cysteine through the conserved F or W. A D gene is named only where the DNA matches it firmly. The size entry is marked missing in some rows and otherwise reads once, few, many or a size class.

cdr3_nt,cdr3_aa,j_call,d_call,clone_size,v_call
TGCGCCAGCAGCCCTCCTAGCGGGGCTAGGGATGAGCAGTTCTTC,CASSPPSGARDEQFF,TRBJ2-1,TRBD2,.,TRBV5-1
TGTGCCAGCAGTTTTTTAGGGGGCGGCACCGGGGAGCTGTTTTTT,CASSFLGGGTGELFF,TRBJ2-2,TRBD1,few,TRBV28
TGCGCCAGCAGCCAAGCTCGCGGGGCTGGGGCCAACGTCCTGACTTTC,CASSQARGAGANVLTF,TRBJ2-6,.,.,TRBV4-1
TGTGCCAGCAGCCAAAGACAGAACACTGAAGCTTTCTTT,CASSQRQNTEAFF,TRBJ1-1,.,few,TRBV7-9
TGTGCCAGCAGGAGGGACAGGGGAGAGACCCAGTACTTC,CASRRDRGETQYF,TRBJ2-5,TRBD1,.,TRBV6-6
TGTGCCAGCAGCACCCCGGGGAATCAGCCCCAGCATTTT,CASSTPGNQPQHF,TRBJ1-5,.,.,TRBV7-8
TGCGCCAGCAGCCAAGTGGGACAGGGTAGTTCCGAGCAGTACTTC,CASSQVGQGSSEQYF,TRBJ2-7,TRBD1,.,TRBV4-3
TGTGCCAGCAGTTGGGGGGGGGCAGCGAACACTGAAGCTTTCTTT,CASSWGGAANTEAFF,TRBJ1-1,.,.,TRBV6-5
TGTGCCATCAGTGAGGCCGGGAGCCCAGATACGCAGTATTTT,CAISEAGSPDTQYF,TRBJ2-3,.,few,TRBV10-3
TGTGCCAGCAGTCCGTCGGGGTCGTATAGCTCTGGAAACACCATATATTTT,CASSPSGSYSSGNTIYF,TRBJ1-3,.,.,TRBV27
TGTGCCAGCAGCATTGGACAGGGAGGCAGTCAGCCCCAGCATTTT,CASSIGQGGSQPQHF,TRBJ1-5,TRBD1,.,TRBV7-2
.,CASSTSGDVSGYTF,TRBJ1-2,.,once,TRBV28
TGTGCCAGCAGGGCCTCTTCTGTCGAGCAGTACTTC,CASRASSVEQYF,TRBJ2-7,.,few,TRBV2
TGTGCCAGTAGCGGCCAACCGGACAGGGGGCAGCGCTACACCTTC,CASSGQPDRGQRYTF,TRBJ1-2,TRBD1,.,TRBV19
TGTGCCAGCTCCACATACAATGAGCAGTTCTTC,CASSTYNEQFF,TRBJ2-1,.,.,TRBV18
TGTGCCAGCAGCCGTGACAGCAACGGTGCCAAAAACATTCAGTACTTC,CASSRDSNGAKNIQYF,TRBJ2-4,.,.,TRBV11-2
TGTGCCAGCTCATCCGGACAGGACACTGAAGCTTTCTTT,CASSSGQDTEAFF,TRBJ1-1,TRBD1,.,TRBV18
TGCGCCAGCAGCTTGGGCGGGAAGCCGATCACAGATACGCAGTATTTT,CASSLGGKPITDTQYF,TRBJ2-3,.,.,TRBV5-1
TGTGCCACCAGCAGAGGGGCCCAAGAGACCCAGTACTTC,CATSRGAQETQYF,TRBJ2-5,.,.,TRBV15
TGCGCCAGCAGCTTGATTGCCGCGGGGCTGAGCTCCTACAATGAGCAGTTCTTC,CASSLIAAGLSSYNEQFF,TRBJ2-1,.,few,TRBV5-1
TGTGCCAGCAGCCAAGGGGGCAGGGGAAATGGAAACACCATATATTTT,CASSQGGRGNGNTIYF,TRBJ1-3,.,.,TRBV4-2
TGTGTCAGCAGAGGACCGGGACTAGGGGTAGGAGATACGCAGTATTTT,CVSRGPGLGVGDTQYF,TRBJ2-3,TRBD2,.,TRBV2
TGTGCCAGCAGCCCGGGAGGCTACAATGAGCAGTTCTTC,CASSPGGYNEQFF,TRBJ2-1,TRBD2,.,TRBV7-3
TGTGCCAGTACAGGGATCCGGACTAGCGGGAAAAACAACGGGGAGCTGTTTTTT,CASTGIRTSGKNNGELFF,TRBJ2-2,TRBD2,.,TRBV19
TGTGCCAGTAGTCCCTATATGGAGAGCAATCAGCCCCAGCATTTT,CASSPYMESNQPQHF,TRBJ1-5,.,.,TRBV19
TGTGCCAGCAGCCCCCCGAGGGCGTTTTTCGAAAAACTGTTTTTT,CASSPPRAFFEKLFF,TRBJ1-4,.,few,TRBV7-2
TGTGCCAGCAGCCCCCGGGACACAGAGACCCAGTACTTC,CASSPRDTETQYF,TRBJ2-5,.,few,TRBV7-6
TGTGCCAGCAGCTTTAGGTCAGGGATGTGGGAGACCCAGTACTTC,CASSFRSGMWETQYF,TRBJ2-5,.,.,TRBV5-4
TGTGCCAGCAGCCAAGCTTTGGTGGCAGGGAGGACCGGGGACTATGGCTACACCTTC,CASSQALVAGRTGDYGYTF,TRBJ1-2,.,.,TRBV4-2
TGTGCCAGCAGTTTGCCGGGGGGCGGTGAAAAACTGTTTTTT,CASSLPGGGEKLFF,TRBJ1-4,.,.,TRBV28
TGTGCCAGCAGTATACAGGGGGCGCAAGGCTACACCTTC,CASSIQGAQGYTF,TRBJ1-2,TRBD1,.,TRBV6-5
TGTGCCAGCAGCCAAGGTCCACCGGGAACCAACAATGAGCAGTTCTTC,CASSQGPPGTNNEQFF,TRBJ2-1,.,.,TRBV4-2
TGTGCCAGCAGTGAATGGGAGGGTGGCTACGAGCAGTACTTC,CASSEWEGGYEQYF,TRBJ2-7,TRBD2,.,TRBV2
TGTGCCACCAGCAGAGAGGCGGGCCCGAATCAGCCCCAGCATTTT,CATSREAGPNQPQHF,TRBJ1-5,.,.,TRBV15
TGTGCCAGCAGTGCGGGACTAGCGTTTAGAGAGACCCAGTACTTC,CASSAGLAFRETQYF,TRBJ2-5,TRBD2,.,TRBV2
TGCGCCAGCATTGACGGGGGGTTGGGTAATGAGCAGTTCTTC,CASIDGGLGNEQFF,TRBJ2-1,TRBD2,.,TRBV10-2
TGCGCCAGCAGCCAAAAAAGCGGTCCGGGCCCTAGCACAGATACGCAGTATTTT,CASSQKSGPGPSTDTQYF,TRBJ2-3,.,few,TRBV4-1
TGTGCCAGCAGTTACAGGGGAAGGGAGACCCAGTACTTC,CASSYRGRETQYF,TRBJ2-5,.,.,TRBV6-5